This is a list of T cell receptor beta chains from one sample in a study of brain T cells in children with intractable seizures. Generated by immunoSEQ multiplex PCR, the TCRdb table keeps only in-frame clones and is missing some. This sample carries about 340,000 clones, 93% of them seen once, and the ten largest clones take 5.5% to 6%. Sample: peripheral blood, taken approximately 5 months after surgery. Receptor source: a boy under two years old with tuberous sclerosis and intractable seizures. Both conserved end residues are part of each CDR3. The order of the fields is D gene, V gene, J gene, clone size, CDR3 length, CDR3 protein, CDR3 DNA. D genes are given only for firm matches. Rows may omit the clone size; those that give it use once, few, many or a size class.

D: .; V: TRBV14; J: TRBJ1-5; size: .; length: 13; CDR3: CASSHREERTQHF; DNA: TGTGCCAGCAGCCACAGGGAAGAACGTACCCAGCATTTT
D: .; V: TRBV10-1; J: TRBJ1-5; size: .; length: 11; CDR3: CASSEGQPQHF; DNA: TGCGCCAGCAGTGAGGGTCAGCCCCAGCATTTT
D: .; V: TRBV30; J: TRBJ1-4; size: .; length: 11; CDR3: CAWTDNEKLFF; DNA: TGTGCCTGGACAGATAATGAAAAACTGTTTTTT
D: .; V: TRBV28; J: TRBJ1-3; size: .; length: 16; CDR3: CASSLGREISGNTIYF; DNA: TGTGCCAGCAGTTTAGGGCGGGAAATCTCTGGAAACACCATATATTTT
D: .; V: TRBV28; J: TRBJ1-3; size: once; length: 14; CDR3: CASSWGTSGNTIYF; DNA: TGTGCCAGCAGCTGGGGGACATCTGGAAACACCATATATTTT
D: .; V: TRBV5-1; J: TRBJ2-7; size: .; length: 15; CDR3: CASSLAGRERYEQYF; DNA: TGCGCCAGCAGCTTGGCGGGCAGGGAGCGCTACGAGCAGTACTTC
D: .; V: TRBV2; J: TRBJ1-1; size: .; length: 16; CDR3: CASSEDFWTPNTEAFF; DNA: TGTGCCAGCAGTGAGGATTTTTGGACACCTAACACTGAAGCTTTCTTT
D: TRBD2; V: TRBV2; J: TRBJ2-2; size: .; length: 18; CDR3: CASRDLASGGENTGELFF; DNA: TGTGCCAGCAGGGACCTGGCTAGCGGGGGGGAGAACACCGGGGAGCTGTTTTTT
D: .; V: TRBV7-6; J: TRBJ1-1; size: .; length: 12; CDR3: CASSRLGAEAFF; DNA: TGTGCCAGCAGCCGTCTGGGGGCTGAAGCTTTCTTT
D: TRBD1; V: TRBV19; J: TRBJ1-2; size: .; length: 13; CDR3: CASSRDRVLGYTF; DNA: TGTGCCAGTAGCCGTGACAGGGTACTCGGCTACACCTTC
D: TRBD2; V: TRBV2; J: TRBJ2-7; size: .; length: 16; CDR3: CASLYVAGGISYEQYF; DNA: TGTGCCAGCCTTTATGTAGCGGGAGGGATATCCTACGAGCAGTACTTC
D: .; V: TRBV3-1/TRBV3-2; J: TRBJ2-4; size: .; length: 12; CDR3: CASSQAKNIQYF; DNA: TGTGCCAGCAGCCAAGCCAAAAACATTCAGTACTTC
D: .; V: TRBV3-1/TRBV3-2; J: TRBJ2-5; size: .; length: 13; CDR3: CASSPLTGETQYF; DNA: TGTGCCAGCAGCCCGCTAACGGGGGAGACCCAGTACTTC
D: .; V: TRBV19; J: TRBJ2-7; size: .; length: 13; CDR3: CASSNLASYEQYF; DNA: TGTGCCAGTAGTAATTTGGCCTCCTACGAGCAGTACTTC
D: TRBD1; V: TRBV11-1; J: TRBJ2-7; size: .; length: 15; CDR3: CASSGHRDSSYEQYF; DNA: TGTGCCAGCAGCGGACACCGGGACAGCTCCTACGAGCAGTACTTC
D: .; V: TRBV19; J: TRBJ1-3; size: .; length: 15; CDR3: CASSIPDPSGNTIYF; DNA: TGTGCCAGTAGTATCCCTGACCCCTCTGGAAACACCATATATTTT
D: .; V: TRBV14; J: TRBJ1-4; size: .; length: 14; CDR3: CASSQETRGEKLFF; DNA: TGTGCCAGCAGCCAAGAGACCAGGGGTGAAAAACTGTTTTTT
D: TRBD2; V: TRBV3-1/TRBV3-2; J: TRBJ2-5; size: .; length: 16; CDR3: CASSQVLTSGRETQYF; DNA: TGTGCCAGCAGCCAAGTTTTGACTAGCGGGCGAGAGACCCAGTACTTC
D: TRBD1; V: TRBV9; J: TRBJ2-2; size: .; length: 18; CDR3: CASSVARTGTGVTGELFF; DNA: TGTGCCAGCAGCGTCGCGCGGACCGGGACAGGCGTCACCGGGGAGCTGTTTTTT
D: .; V: TRBV6-5; J: TRBJ2-7; size: .; length: 15; CDR3: CASSYSSRSPYEQYF; DNA: TGTGCCAGCAGTTACTCATCCAGGTCTCCCTACGAGCAGTACTTC
D: .; V: TRBV9; J: TRBJ2-1; size: .; length: 14; CDR3: CASSVVPGRNEQFF; DNA: TGTGCCAGCAGCGTAGTACCGGGGAGGAATGAGCAGTTCTTC
D: TRBD2; V: TRBV15; J: TRBJ2-5; size: once; length: 17; CDR3: CATSRGSLGLAGETQYF; DNA: TGTGCCACCAGCAGAGGTAGTTTGGGACTAGCGGGAGAGACCCAGTACTTC
D: .; V: TRBV4-1; J: TRBJ2-7; size: .; length: 14; CDR3: CASSQFDGTYEQYF; DNA: TGCGCCAGCAGCCAATTCGACGGAACTTACGAGCAGTACTTC
D: .; V: TRBV5-1; J: TRBJ2-7; size: .; length: 15; CDR3: CASSLDGGVTYEQYF; DNA: TGCGCCAGCAGCTTAGACGGGGGTGTTACCTACGAGCAGTACTTC
D: .; V: TRBV27; J: TRBJ1-1; size: .; length: 16; CDR3: CASSLVGTGLNTEAFF; DNA: TGTGCCAGCAGTTTAGTGGGGACGGGATTGAACACTGAAGCTTTCTTT
D: .; V: TRBV12-2; J: TRBJ1-2; size: .; length: 16; CDR3: CASRLAGTGIFYGYTF; DNA: TGTGCAAGTCGCTTAGCGGGGACAGGGATCTTCTATGGCTACACCTTC
D: .; V: TRBV5-1; J: TRBJ1-2; size: .; length: 14; CDR3: CASRPTGTPYGYTF; DNA: TGCGCCAGCAGACCCACCGGGACCCCCTATGGCTACACCTTC
D: TRBD2; V: TRBV9; J: TRBJ2-5; size: .; length: 17; CDR3: CASSAGTSGGGQETQYF; DNA: TGTGCCAGCAGCGCCGGGACTAGCGGGGGGGGACAAGAGACCCAGTACTTC
D: .; V: TRBV3-1/TRBV3-2; J: TRBJ1-5; size: few; length: 14; CDR3: CASSQGVSNQPQHF; DNA: TGTGCCAGCAGCCAAGGGGTGAGCAATCAGCCCCAGCATTTT
D: TRBD1; V: TRBV3-1/TRBV3-2; J: TRBJ2-3; size: once; length: 16; CDR3: CASSPLDRGLADTQYF; DNA: TGTGCCAGCAGCCCCTTAGACAGGGGGCTGGCAGATACGCAGTATTTT
D: TRBD2; V: TRBV6-5; J: TRBJ2-5; size: .; length: 14; CDR3: CASMTSGGAETQYF; DNA: TGTGCCAGCATGACCAGCGGGGGGGCTGAGACCCAGTACTTC
D: TRBD2; V: TRBV29-1; J: TRBJ2-7; size: .; length: 16; CDR3: CSVALKASGISYEQYF; DNA: TGCAGCGTTGCGTTGAAGGCTAGCGGGATCTCCTACGAGCAGTACTTC
D: .; V: TRBV5-1; J: TRBJ1-5; size: .; length: 15; CDR3: CASSLGGDSNQPQHF; DNA: TGCGCCAGCAGCTTGGGAGGGGATAGCAATCAGCCCCAGCATTTT
D: TRBD2; V: TRBV7-7; J: TRBJ2-3; size: .; length: 16; CDR3: CASSPRLAGSTDTQYF; DNA: TGTGCTAGCAGCCCGAGACTAGCGGGGAGCACAGATACGCAGTATTTT
D: .; V: TRBV4-1; J: TRBJ2-1; size: .; length: 16; CDR3: CASSQPLRVHRNEQFF; DNA: TGCGCCAGCAGCCAACCGTTAAGGGTTCATCGAAATGAGCAGTTCTTC
D: .; V: TRBV6-5; J: TRBJ1-5; size: .; length: 15; CDR3: CASSYQAPTHQPQHF; DNA: TGTGCCAGCAGTTACCAGGCTCCCACCCATCAGCCCCAGCATTTT
D: .; V: TRBV30; J: TRBJ2-5; size: .; length: 15; CDR3: CAWSVLGGDQETQYF; DNA: TGTGCCTGGAGTGTACTAGGCGGGGACCAAGAGACCCAGTACTTC
D: .; V: TRBV2; J: TRBJ1-5; size: .; length: 13; CDR3: CASSLGRVQPQHF; DNA: TGTGCCAGCAGTCTAGGGAGGGTGCAGCCCCAGCATTTT
D: TRBD2; V: TRBV7-3; J: TRBJ2-2; size: .; length: 15; CDR3: CASSLTGTIGGELFF; DNA: TGTGCCAGCAGCTTAACCGGGACTATAGGCGGGGAGCTGTTTTTT
D: TRBD2; V: TRBV24-1; J: TRBJ2-3; size: once; length: 16; CDR3: CATSEQTSGKTDTQYF; DNA: TGTGCCACCAGTGAACAGACTAGCGGGAAAACAGATACGCAGTATTTT
D: .; V: TRBV20-1; J: TRBJ2-7; size: once; length: 11; CDR3: CSAGLIYEQYF; DNA: TGCAGTGCTGGCCTCATCTACGAGCAGTACTTC
D: TRBD1; V: TRBV7-2; J: TRBJ2-1; size: .; length: 18; CDR3: CASSLVLRTGVSYNEQFF; DNA: TGTGCCAGCAGCTTAGTTCTCCGGACAGGGGTGTCCTACAATGAGCAGTTCTTC
D: .; V: TRBV5-6; J: TRBJ1-5; size: .; length: 14; CDR3: CASSWGSGNQPQHF; DNA: TGTGCCAGCAGCTGGGGGTCGGGGAATCAGCCCCAGCATTTT
D: .; V: TRBV24-1; J: TRBJ1-1; size: .; length: 20; CDR3: CATSDLWLPPETLMNTEAFF; DNA: TGTGCCACCAGTGATTTGTGGCTTCCCCCGGAAACACTCATGAACACTGAAGCTTTCTTT
D: TRBD1; V: TRBV6-5; J: TRBJ1-2; size: once; length: 11; CDR3: CASRGTGGYTF; DNA: TGTGCCAGCAGAGGGACAGGGGGCTACACCTTC
D: TRBD2; V: TRBV9; J: TRBJ2-3; size: .; length: 16; CDR3: CASSVGTRPSSDTQYF; DNA: TGTGCCAGCAGCGTAGGGACTAGACCAAGTTCAGATACGCAGTATTTT
D: .; V: TRBV24-1; J: TRBJ2-1; size: once; length: 14; CDR3: CATSDLRWGNEQFF; DNA: TGTGCCACCAGTGATTTAAGGTGGGGAAATGAGCAGTTCTTC
D: .; V: TRBV20-1; J: TRBJ1-2; size: .; length: 13; CDR3: CSASQVFWYGYTF; DNA: TGCAGTGCTAGTCAGGTTTTTTGGTATGGCTACACCTTC
D: TRBD1; V: TRBV7-2; J: TRBJ2-4; size: .; length: 15; CDR3: CASSLVRGPENIQYF; DNA: TGTGCCAGCAGCTTAGTCAGGGGGCCCGAAAACATTCAGTACTTC
D: .; V: TRBV15; J: TRBJ1-1; size: .; length: 14; CDR3: CATSREGANTEAFF; DNA: TGTGCCACCAGCAGAGAGGGAGCGAACACTGAAGCTTTCTTT
D: .; V: TRBV7-2; J: TRBJ2-7; size: .; length: 15; CDR3: CASSLEAGDTYEQYF; DNA: TGTGCCAGCAGCTTAGAAGCCGGCGATACCTACGAGCAGTACTTC
D: TRBD1; V: TRBV11-1; J: TRBJ2-1; size: .; length: 16; CDR3: CASSSSDRETYNEQFF; DNA: TGTGCCAGCAGCTCCTCTGACAGGGAGACCTACAATGAGCAGTTCTTC
D: .; V: TRBV9; J: TRBJ1-1; size: .; length: 15; CDR3: CASSVDNSLNTEAFF; DNA: TGTGCCAGCAGCGTAGACAACAGCTTGAACACTGAAGCTTTCTTT